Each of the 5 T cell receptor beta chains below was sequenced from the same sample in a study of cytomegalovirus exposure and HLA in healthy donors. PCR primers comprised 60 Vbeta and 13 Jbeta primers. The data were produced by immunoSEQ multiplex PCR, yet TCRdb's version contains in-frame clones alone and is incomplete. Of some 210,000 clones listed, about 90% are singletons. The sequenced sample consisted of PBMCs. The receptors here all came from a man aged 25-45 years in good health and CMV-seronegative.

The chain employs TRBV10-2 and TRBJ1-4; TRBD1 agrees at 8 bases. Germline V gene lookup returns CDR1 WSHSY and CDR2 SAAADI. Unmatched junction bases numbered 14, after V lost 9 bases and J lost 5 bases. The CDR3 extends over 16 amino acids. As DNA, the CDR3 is TGCGCCAGGGTGGACAGGGAAAAGGGGGAAAATGAAAAACTGTTTTTT. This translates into CARVDREKGENEKLFF.

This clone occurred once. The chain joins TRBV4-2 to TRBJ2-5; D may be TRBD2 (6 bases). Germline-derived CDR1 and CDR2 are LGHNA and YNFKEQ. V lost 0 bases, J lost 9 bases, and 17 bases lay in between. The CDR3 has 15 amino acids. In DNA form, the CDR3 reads TGTGCCAGCAGCCAAGATGACGGCAGACCGGGGGCCCAGTACTTC. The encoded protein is CASSQDDGRPGAQYF.

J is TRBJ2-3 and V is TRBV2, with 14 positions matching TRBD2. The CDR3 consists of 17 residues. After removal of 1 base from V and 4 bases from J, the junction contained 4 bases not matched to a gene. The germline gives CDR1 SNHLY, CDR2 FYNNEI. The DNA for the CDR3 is TGTGCCAGCAGTGAAGGGGGGACTAGCGGGAGTTCAGATACGCAGTATTTT. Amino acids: CASSEGGTSGSSDTQYF.

CDR3 region: CASSQDRGFQETQYF. The CDR3 coding sequence is TGCGCCAGCAGCCAAGATAGGGGGTTCCAAGAGACCCAGTACTTC. The chain combines TRBV4-1 with TRBJ2-5, with D possibly matching TRBD1 (6 bases). CDR1 is MGHRA and CDR2 is YSYEKL in the germline V gene. The CDR3 is 15 residues long. V was cut by 0 bases and J by 1 base, with 9 bases left in between.

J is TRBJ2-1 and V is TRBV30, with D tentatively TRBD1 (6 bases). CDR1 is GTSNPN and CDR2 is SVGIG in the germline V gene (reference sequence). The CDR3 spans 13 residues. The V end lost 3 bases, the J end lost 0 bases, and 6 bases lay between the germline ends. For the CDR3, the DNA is TGTGCCTGGAGGGACAGCTCCTACAATGAGCAGTTCTTC. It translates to CAWRDSSYNEQFF.